The next 25 T cell receptor beta chains were all read from a single sample in a study of cytomegalovirus exposure and HLA in healthy donors. A multiplex PCR was run with 60 Vbeta primers and 13 Jbeta primers. Profiled with immunoSEQ multiplex PCR; TCRdb holds only in-frame clones, not every one. Found here are roughly 200,000 clones, approximately 84% of them singletons; the top ten hold 0.5% to 0.7%. The sample was PBMCs. Every receptor here comes from a woman in her forties in good health and CMV-seronegative.

The V gene is TRBV7-6, the J gene TRBJ2-7, with 8 bases identical to TRBD1. The CDR3 covers 15 residues. The germline V gene has CDR1 SGHVS and CDR2 FNYEAQ. Trimming cost V 1 base and J 4 bases; bases outside gene matches: 6. The CDR3 DNA follows: TGTGCCAGCAGCTTAGATAGGACAGGGAAGTACGAGCAGTACTTC. Amino acid sequence: CASSLDRTGKYEQYF.

This clone has a single count. V gene TRBV30 combines with J gene TRBJ1-2; no firm D call. Germline V gene data show CDR1 as GTSNPN and CDR2 as SVGIG (reference sequence). This CDR3 contains 13 residues. The ends were cut back, 2 bases at V and 8 bases at J, with 15 bases in the middle. For the CDR3, the DNA is TGTGCCTGGAGTCCCGAACACTATAACGGCTACACCTTC. Its protein product is CAWSPEHYNGYTF.

In the case of this clone: At one of its ends the junction is not consistent with the germline gene, which may arise from a read error. The rearrangement uses TRBV14 and TRBJ1-4; D not certain. The CDR3 extends over 11 amino acids. The V gene's germline CDR1 is SGHDN and CDR2 FVKESK. CDR3 nucleotide sequence: TGTGCCAGCAGCCAAGATATCAGATCCGGGTTT. The encoded protein is CASSQDIRSGF.

The table lists this clone with a count of one. The CDR3 protein is CASSDLGSYEQYF. The CDR3 DNA reads TGTGCCAGCAGTGATTTGGGGAGCTACGAGCAGTACTTC. V usage is TRBV2 and J usage is TRBJ2-7; perhaps TRBD2 as D (5 bases). CDR1 and CDR2 from the germline V gene are SNHLY and FYNNEI. This CDR3 comprises 13 residues. V gave up 3 bases and J gave up 3 bases, with 9 bases separating them.

This clone has just one count. The chain joins TRBV7-2 to TRBJ2-1; TRBD1 is a possible D gene (6 bases). Germline V gives CDR1 SGHTA, CDR2 FQGNSA. The CDR3 spans 12 residues. The V end lost 5 bases, the J end lost 9 bases, and 11 bases lay between the germline ends. This CDR3 reads CASSPRGGEQFF. As DNA, the CDR3 is TGTGCCAGCAGCCCCAGGGGCGGTGAGCAGTTCTTC.

The table lists this clone with a few counts. The chain combines TRBV6-1 with TRBJ1-3; no reliable D call. CDR1 and CDR2 from the germline V gene are MNHNS and SASEGT. V was clipped by 6 bases and J by 0 bases, with 9 bases between them. The CDR3 is 14 amino acids. DNA of the CDR3: TGTGCCAGCAGCCCGGAGAACTCTGGAAACACCATATATTTT. Amino acids: CASSPENSGNTIYF.

The chain uses TRBV5-4 and TRBJ1-4, with D perhaps matching TRBD1 (5 bases). Germline CDR1 reads SGHNT; CDR2 reads YYREEE (reference sequence). The CDR3 spans 15 residues. V shed 4 bases and J shed 2 bases, with 12 bases lying between them. CDR3 coding DNA: TGTGCCAGCAGCCCGCGGGGGGGGACTAATGAAAAACTGTTTTTT. This encodes CASSPRGGTNEKLFF. The whole variable domain, filled in from reference TRBV5-4 and TRBJ1-4, reads ETGVTQSPTHLIKTRGQQVTLRCSSQSGHNTVSWYQQALGQGPQFIFQYYREEENGRGNFPPRFSGLQFPNYSSELNVNALELDDSALYLCASSPRGGTNEKLFFGSGTQLSVL.

This CDR3 is CASLIWGGTEAFF. The CDR3 DNA follows: TGTGCCAGCCTAATATGGGGAGGGACTGAAGCTTTCTTT. The chain joins TRBV5-6 to TRBJ1-1; no clear D. The CDR3 loop spans 13 amino acids. CDR1 SGHDT and CDR2 YYEEEE come from the germline V gene. Trimming took 7 bases from V and 5 from J, leaving 15 bases between them.

The chain is built from TRBV9 and TRBJ2-2; tentative D call: TRBD1 (5 bases). The V and J ends lost 3 bases and 0 bases respectively, with 12 bases between them. CDR1 and CDR2 from the germline V gene are SGDLS and YYNGEE. This CDR3 contains 16 residues. CDR3 in DNA: TGTGCCAGCAGCGCGACAGTAACATCGAACACCGGGGAGCTGTTTTTT. It translates to CASSATVTSNTGELFF. Full variable domain (remainder filled in from reference TRBV9 and TRBJ2-2): DSGVTQTPKHLITATGQRVTLRCSPRSGDLSVYWYQQSLDQGLQFLIQYYNGEERAKGNILERFSAQQFPDLHSELNLSSLELGDSALYFCASSATVTSNTGELFFGEGSRLTVL.

The gene calls are TRBV6-6 and TRBJ1-3; D is perhaps TRBD1 (6 bases). This CDR3 has 14 residues. Germline lookup yields CDR1 MNHNY and CDR2 SVGAGI (reference sequence). The germline V and J ends were trimmed by 5 bases and 8 bases, with 16 bases remaining between them. The CDR3 loop is CASSAQGSGDTIYF. In DNA, the CDR3 is TGTGCCAGCAGTGCACAGGGTTCCGGCGACACCATATATTTT.

The V and J genes are TRBV2 and TRBJ1-2; 11 bases line up with TRBD1. Germline CDR1 and CDR2: SNHLY and FYNNEI. V dropped 3 bases and J dropped 4; count of bases not matched to a gene: 10. This CDR3 contains 17 residues. DNA of the CDR3: TGTGCCAGCAGTGAGAGGACAGGGGGCGCAAAGGGCTATGGCTACACCTTC. Encoded protein: CASSERTGGAKGYGYTF.

The gene calls are TRBV5-4 and TRBJ2-1; 9 positions match TRBD1. The ends lost 2 bases at V and 6 bases at J; junction bases unmatched: 3. CDR3 length: 14 residues. Germline CDR1 and CDR2: SGHNT and YYREEE (reference sequence). The CDR3 DNA reads TGTGCCAGCAGCTTCAGGGACAGGGCCAATGAGCAGTTCTTC. Translating gives CASSFRDRANEQFF.

V usage is TRBV29-1 and J usage is TRBJ1-2; TRBD1 might be the D (6 bases). V was trimmed by 5 bases and J by 7 bases, leaving 11 bases between them. The CDR3 is made up of 11 amino acids. From germline, CDR1 is SQVTM and CDR2 ANQGSEA. The CDR3 protein is CSVTRDTGYTF. The CDR3 DNA sequence: TGCAGCGTTACTCGGGACACTGGCTACACCTTC.

The genes are TRBV28 and TRBJ2-6, with 7 positions matching TRBD1. Germline V CDR1 and CDR2: MDHEN, SYDVKM. CDR3 length: 17 amino acids. The J segment lost 4 bases and the V segment lost 7 bases, leaving 13 bases of the junction unmatched. The CDR3 spells CASISPGGPSGANVLTF. In nucleotides, the CDR3 is TGTGCCAGCATCTCCCCAGGGGGTCCATCCGGGGCCAACGTCCTGACTTTC.

DNA for the CDR3: TGTGCCAGTCAGGGACAGGGGGCCAATAACTATGGCTACACCTTC. It is translated as CASQGQGANNYGYTF. The genes are TRBV27 and TRBJ1-2, with TRBD1 matching over 12 bases. This CDR3 has 15 amino acids. V lost 9 bases to trimming and J lost 1 base; unmatched junction nucleotides: 6. The germline V gene has CDR1 MNHEY and CDR2 SMNVEV (reference sequence).

The V call is TRBV6-6, the J call TRBJ2-5, with 10 nucleotides matching TRBD1. Germline V gene data show CDR1 as MNHNY and CDR2 as SVGAGI (reference sequence). CDR3 size: 14 residues. V dropped 5 bases and J dropped 5; count of bases not matched to a gene: 5. The CDR3: CASSRDRGRETQYF. CDR3 sequence (DNA): TGTGCCAGCAGTCGGGACAGGGGACGGGAGACCCAGTACTTC.

This clone was recorded only once. CDR3 DNA: TGTGCCAGCAGTCCGGGACAGAGTTACACAGATACGCAGTATTTT. Translating gives CASSPGQSYTDTQYF. The J gene is TRBJ2-3, the V gene TRBV2; 7 bases map to TRBD1. From germline, CDR1 is SNHLY and CDR2 FYNNEI. V gave up 5 bases and J gave up 2 bases; unmatched junction bases: 7. The CDR3 has 15 residues.

This chain joins TRBV4-3 and TRBJ1-2; TRBD1 agrees at 9 bases. This CDR3 is 16 amino acids long. V trimming: 0 bases; J trimming: 4 bases; junction bases outside the gene matches: 6. Germline CDR1 is LGHNA and CDR2 is YSLEER. The CDR3 nucleotides read TGCGCCAGCAGCCAAGAACAGGGGGCGGTCTTCTATGGCTACACCTTC. It specifies CASSQEQGAVFYGYTF.

This chain uses TRBV6-5 with TRBJ1-1, with D possibly matching TRBD1 (5 bases). Germline V gives CDR1 MNHEY, CDR2 SVGAGI. V lost 6 bases and J 1 base, leaving 12 bases between the germline ends. The CDR3 runs to 14 residues. CDR3 nucleotides: TGTGCCAGCAGGGTGGGGCAGAGGAACACTGAAGCTTTCTTT. It yields the protein CASRVGQRNTEAFF.

The rearrangement joins TRBV11-2 to TRBJ1-2; D is unclear. The V gene's germline CDR1 is SGHAT and CDR2 FQNNGV. The CDR3 length is 14 residues. V was cut by 1 base and J by 0 bases, with 6 bases left in between. CDR3 DNA sequence: TGTGCCAGCAGCTTAGGGTCAGCTAACTATGGCTACACCTTC. This codes for CASSLGSANYGYTF.

The gene calls are TRBV7-3 and TRBJ2-3; D might be TRBD2 (8 bases). The germline V gene encodes CDR1 SGHTA and CDR2 FQGTGA. The CDR3 runs 19 residues. The V gene lost 0 bases and the J gene lost 2 bases, with 21 bases spanning the gap. The CDR3, as DNA: TGTGCCAGCAGCTTAACGGGTGACAGGGTAGCGGGGCACACAGATACGCAGTATTTT. The encoded protein is CASSLTGDRVAGHTDTQYF.

This clone was found once. CDR3 region: CASSMQDRGNQPQHF. The CDR3 nucleotides read TGTGCCAGTAGTATGCAGGACAGGGGCAATCAGCCCCAGCATTTT. The rearrangement uses TRBV19 and TRBJ1-5; TRBD1 aligns across 8 bases. Germline CDR1 LNHDA, CDR2 SQIVND (reference sequence). This CDR3 contains 15 residues. After removal of 3 bases from V and 2 bases from J, the junction contained 3 bases not matched to a gene.

Turning to this clone: Germline and junction disagree at one end, which may indicate a read error. This rearrangement joins TRBV19 to TRBJ2-2; 7 bases match TRBD1. Germline CDR1 is LNHDA and CDR2 is SQIVND (reference sequence). The CDR3 extends over 15 amino acids. CDR3 coding DNA: TGTGCCAGTAGTATAGCGACAGGGAACCCCGGGGAGCTGTTTTTT. Protein product: CASSIATGNPGELFF.

The V and J genes are TRBV2 and TRBJ2-3; 9 bases line up with TRBD2. Germline assignment: CDR1 SNHLY and CDR2 FYNNEI. The CDR3 is made up of 16 amino acids. Trimming removed 4 bases from V and 2 bases from J; junction bases left unmatched: 7. The CDR3 nucleotides are TGTGCCAGCAGTGCGGACCTAGCGGGGTTCACAGATACGCAGTATTTT. This encodes CASSADLAGFTDTQYF.

This CDR3 reads CASSQTSGGTGELFF. The DNA for the CDR3 is TGCGCCAGCAGCCAGACTAGCGGGGGAACCGGGGAGCTGTTTTTT. The gene calls are TRBV4-1 and TRBJ2-2; 12 bases match TRBD2. The trim removed 3 bases at V and 5 bases at J, leaving 1 base unmatched. Germline V gives CDR1 MGHRA, CDR2 YSYEKL. The CDR3 consists of 15 residues.